Listed below are T cell receptor beta chains from one sample, sequenced in a study of CD8 T cells in Susac syndrome. MiXCR, applied by TCRdb to the immunoSEQ multiplex PCR reads, yields one record per CDR3 protein. The repertoire holds 250,000 to 300,000 distinct CDR3 sequences, around 91% seen once, with around 0.18% in the top ten. The specimen sequenced was CD8+ T cells from PBMCs. Receptors originate from a human donor with multiple sclerosis. Each CDR3 is given with its conserved first and last residue. A D gene is named only where the DNA matches it firmly. A row's size may be missing; if present it is once, few, many or a size class.

v_call	d_call	clone_size	j_call	cdr3_nt	cdr3_aa
TRBV30	NA	NA	TRBJ1-1	TGTGCCTGGACTCAACCCGGGAAAGGGGGAGCTTTCTTT	CAWTQPGKGGAFF
TRBV29-1	TRBD2	NA	TRBJ2-7	TGCAGCGTTGAAGATTTGCAGCGGGGCTACGAGCAGTACTTC	CSVEDLQRGYEQYF
TRBV15	NA	NA	TRBJ2-6	TGTGCCACCAGCAGAGATGATACCGGTTCTGGGGCCAACGTCCTGACTTTC	CATSRDDTGSGANVLTF
TRBV7-6	NA	NA	TRBJ2-1	TGTGCCACCCAGGGAAATAGCAAGGGTGCCTACAATGAGCAGTTCTTC	CATQGNSKGAYNEQFF
TRBV7-9	TRBD1	NA	TRBJ2-1	TGTGCCAGCAGTTTAGACAGGGTAAAACCCTACAATGAGCAGTTCTTC	CASSLDRVKPYNEQFF
TRBV2	NA	NA	TRBJ2-1	TGTGCCAGCAATATACAGGGTAACCGTGAGCAGTTCTTC	CASNIQGNREQFF
TRBV19	NA	NA	TRBJ2-1	TGTGCCAGTAGTATGGGGGGAGTCTCTGAGCAGTTCTTC	CASSMGGVSEQFF
TRBV3-1	NA	once	TRBJ2-2	TGTGCCAGCAGCCAGTGCCTCAGGGGTATCGGGGAGCTGTTTTTT	CASSQCLRGIGELFF
TRBV4-2	NA	NA	TRBJ1-1	TGTGCCAGCAGCCAAGGTGGGGAGGTCATGAACACTGAAGCTTTCTTT	CASSQGGEVMNTEAFF
TRBV11-2	TRBD1	once	TRBJ1-2	TGTGCCAGCAGCTTTGGGACAGGCCCAACGGGTGGCTACACCTTC	CASSFGTGPTGGYTF
TRBV19	TRBD1	NA	TRBJ2-7	TGTGCCAGTGCTTTAGGACAGGGGTTGTCCTACGAGCAGTACTTC	CASALGQGLSYEQYF
TRBV29-1	NA	NA	TRBJ1-4	TGCAGCGTTGTTACGGCTTCCACAACTAATGAAAAACTGTTTTTT	CSVVTASTTNEKLFF
TRBV11-2	NA	NA	TRBJ2-4	TGTGCCAGCAGCAAGGGGCGGGGCTCGCTAGCCAAAAACATTCAGTACTTC	CASSKGRGSLAKNIQYF
TRBV4-3	TRBD2	NA	TRBJ2-7	TGCGCCAGCAGCCAAGAAGGTCTAGCGGGAGAGGAGCAGTACTTC	CASSQEGLAGEEQYF
TRBV6-2/TRBV6-3	NA	NA	TRBJ1-5	TGTGCCAGCAGTTATGACAGTAATCAGCCCCAGCATTTT	CASSYDSNQPQHF
TRBV15	TRBD2	NA	TRBJ2-3	TGTGCCACCAGCAGAGAGAGGACTAGGACTACAGATACGCAGTATTTT	CATSRERTRTTDTQYF
TRBV7-6	TRBD1	NA	TRBJ2-2	TGTGCCAGCAGCGCACCGGGACAGGGGGCCGGGGAGCTGTTTTTT	CASSAPGQGAGELFF
TRBV10-3	TRBD2	NA	TRBJ2-7	TGTGCCATCAGTGTTCCGGGGGGGAACGAGCAGTACTTC	CAISVPGGNEQYF
TRBV5-1	NA	NA	TRBJ2-7	TGCGCCAGCAGCTTGAACAAGGATACTCTGGCCTACGAGCAGTACTTC	CASSLNKDTLAYEQYF
TRBV6-5	NA	NA	TRBJ2-5	TGTGCCAGCAGTTACGCGGACAGCTTACAAGAGACCCAGTACTTC	CASSYADSLQETQYF
TRBV9	NA	few	TRBJ2-1	TGTGCCAGCAGCGCCTCCGGGACAGAGCAGTTCTTC	CASSASGTEQFF
TRBV27	NA	NA	TRBJ1-1	TGTGCCAGCGGCGCCGGGGGGGGCACTGAAGCTTTCTTT	CASGAGGGTEAFF
TRBV3-1	TRBD2	NA	TRBJ2-3	TGTGCCAGCAGCCAAGATTGGCGGGGGGGCACAGATACGCAGTATTTT	CASSQDWRGGTDTQYF
TRBV28	TRBD1	NA	TRBJ2-3	TGTGCCAGCAGTGGACTCCGGGACAGGTTCACAGATACGCAGTATTTT	CASSGLRDRFTDTQYF
TRBV27	NA	NA	TRBJ1-1	TGTGCCAGCAGTCAAGGACCGGCTAAAGCTTTCTTT	CASSQGPAKAFF
TRBV5-4	NA	NA	TRBJ2-1	TGTGCCAGCAGCCCGGGATACTACAATGAGCAGTTCTTC	CASSPGYYNEQFF
TRBV28	NA	NA	TRBJ2-1	TGTGCCAGCAGTTTATTCTTCAATGAGCAGTTCTTC	CASSLFFNEQFF
TRBV24-1	NA	NA	TRBJ2-1	TGTGCCACCAGTGATTACAGTCACAATGAGCAGTTCTTC	CATSDYSHNEQFF
TRBV24-1	NA	NA	TRBJ2-1	TGTGCCACCAGTGATTTGTCAGGGGTGGATGAGCAGTTCTTC	CATSDLSGVDEQFF
TRBV5-8	TRBD1	NA	TRBJ2-1	TGTGCCAGCAGCCTCGGGGACAGCTCCTACAATGAGCAGTTCTTC	CASSLGDSSYNEQFF
TRBV27	NA	NA	TRBJ2-3	TGTGCCAGCAGTTTAATCACGCCGGGCCCAGATACGCAGTATTTT	CASSLITPGPDTQYF
TRBV27	TRBD1	NA	TRBJ1-1	TGTGCCAGCAGTTCGCCCATTAGGGGGACAGGTGGGGCTGAAGCTTTCTTT	CASSSPIRGTGGAEAFF
TRBV20-1	TRBD1	NA	TRBJ2-7	TGCAGTGCTACACAGGGGAGCGGCTACGAGCAGTACTTC	CSATQGSGYEQYF
TRBV4-3	TRBD1	NA	TRBJ2-2	TGCGCCAGCAGCCAAGAGGAGCGCCCCGGGACAGGGGACACCGGGGAGCTGTTTTTT	CASSQEERPGTGDTGELFF
TRBV19	NA	NA	TRBJ1-5	TGTGCCAGTAGTCCAAATCCAGCCAATCAGCCCCAGCATTTT	CASSPNPANQPQHF
TRBV7-8	TRBD1	NA	TRBJ1-6	TGTGCCAGCAGCTATGGACAGGGGGTTTCACCCCTCCACTTT	CASSYGQGVSPLHF
TRBV7-2	TRBD2	NA	TRBJ2-7	TGTGCCAGCAGCTTGGGACTAGTTCCCTACGAGCAGTACTTC	CASSLGLVPYEQYF
TRBV20-1	NA	NA	TRBJ2-5	TGCAGTGCTAGAGCCCGGGGAGAGCACGGAGAGACCCAGTACTTC	CSARARGEHGETQYF
TRBV9	TRBD2	few	TRBJ2-2	TGTGCCAGCAGCGGGACTAGCGGATTTAACACCGGGGAGCTGTTTTTT	CASSGTSGFNTGELFF
TRBV11-3	TRBD1	many	TRBJ2-7	TGTGCCAGCAGCAGCCGGGACAGGGCCTACGAGCAGTACTTC	CASSSRDRAYEQYF